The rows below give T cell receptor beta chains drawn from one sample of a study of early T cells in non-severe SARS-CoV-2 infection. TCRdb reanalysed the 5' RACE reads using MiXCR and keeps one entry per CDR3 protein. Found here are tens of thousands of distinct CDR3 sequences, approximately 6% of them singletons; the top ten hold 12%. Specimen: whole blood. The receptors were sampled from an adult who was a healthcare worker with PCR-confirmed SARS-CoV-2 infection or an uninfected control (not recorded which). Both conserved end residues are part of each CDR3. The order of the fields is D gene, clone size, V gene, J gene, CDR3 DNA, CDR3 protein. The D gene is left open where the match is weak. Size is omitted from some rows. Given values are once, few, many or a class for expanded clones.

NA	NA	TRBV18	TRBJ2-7	TGTGCCAGCTCAACAGGGATTGGGGACGAGCAGTACTTC	CASSTGIGDEQYF
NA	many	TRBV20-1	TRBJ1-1	TGCAGTGCCGTTACCCCTGGGGAGACTGAAGCTTTCTTT	CSAVTPGETEAFF
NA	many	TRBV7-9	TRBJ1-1	TGTGCCAGTCTACAGAATAAGGGCACTGAAGCTTTCTTT	CASLQNKGTEAFF
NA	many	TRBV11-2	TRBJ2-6	TGTGCCAGCAGCTTAGTGATGGGAACTGGGGCCAACGTCCTGACTTTC	CASSLVMGTGANVLTF
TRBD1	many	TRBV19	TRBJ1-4	TGTGCCAGTAGCCCGCGGGACAGGGTAGAGGAAAAACTGTTTTTT	CASSPRDRVEEKLFF
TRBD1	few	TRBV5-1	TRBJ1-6	TGCGCCAGCAGCTTGTTTGGGACAGAAAATTCACCCCTCCACTTT	CASSLFGTENSPLHF
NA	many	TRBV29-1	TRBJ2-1	TGCAGCGTTGTACCCCGCGATGAGCAGTTCTTC	CSVVPRDEQFF
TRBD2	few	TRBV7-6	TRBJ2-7	TGTGCCAGCTCGGGACTAGCGGGCTACGAGCAGTACTTC	CASSGLAGYEQYF
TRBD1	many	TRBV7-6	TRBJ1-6	TGTGCCAGCAGCCCGCGGACAGGGGGCGATTCACCCCTCCACTTT	CASSPRTGGDSPLHF
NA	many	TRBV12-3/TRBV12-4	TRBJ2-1	TGTGCCAGCAGCCTACCTAGCGATGAGCAGTTCTTC	CASSLPSDEQFF
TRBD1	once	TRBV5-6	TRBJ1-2	TGTGCCAGCAGTCGCCGGGACAGGGGGACCCACACCTTC	CASSRRDRGTHTF
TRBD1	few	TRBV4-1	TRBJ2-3	TGCGCCAGCAGCCAAGGACAGGGCAGCGATACGCAGTATTTT	CASSQGQGSDTQYF
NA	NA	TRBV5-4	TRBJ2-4	TGTGCCAGCAGCTTGGCTCCCGGGATAGCCAAAAACATTCAGTACTTC	CASSLAPGIAKNIQYF
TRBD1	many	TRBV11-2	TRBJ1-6	TGTGCCAGCAGCTTGGAGGGGGCAATGGTAGATTCACCCCTCCACTTT	CASSLEGAMVDSPLHF
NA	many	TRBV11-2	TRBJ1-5	TGTGCCAGCAGCCGCGATCAGGGTAATCAGCCCCAGCATTTT	CASSRDQGNQPQHF
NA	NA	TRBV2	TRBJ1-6	TGTGCCACTTTCCCCGACCCCCGGTCACCCCTCCACTTT	CATFPDPRSPLHF
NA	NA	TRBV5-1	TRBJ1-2	TGCGCCAGCAGCTTGGACGGGACCTCCTATGGCTACACCTTC	CASSLDGTSYGYTF
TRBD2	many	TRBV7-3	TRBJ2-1	TGTGCCAGCAGCTTTGGAGCTAGCCGGGGGGATGAGCAGTTCTTC	CASSFGASRGDEQFF
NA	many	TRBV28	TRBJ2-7	TGTGCCAGCAGTGACCGGACCACCCGGGGAACCTACGAGCAGTACTTC	CASSDRTTRGTYEQYF
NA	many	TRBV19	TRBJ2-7	TGTGCCAGTAGTATGGGAAGGTTTGGCTCCTACGAGCAGTACTTC	CASSMGRFGSYEQYF
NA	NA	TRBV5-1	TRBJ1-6	TGCGCCAGCAGCCCCGGACAGAGTTATAATTCACCCCTCCACTTT	CASSPGQSYNSPLHF
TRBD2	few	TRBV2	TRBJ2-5	TGTGCCAGCTGCTACCCGGGGGGGCCGGAGACCCAGTACTTC	CASCYPGGPETQYF
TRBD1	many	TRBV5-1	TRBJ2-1	TGCGCCAGCTCACTTAAAGGGAGCCGGGACAGTTTCCCACATGAGCAGTTCTTC	CASSLKGSRDSFPHEQFF
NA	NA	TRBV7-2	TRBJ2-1	TGTGCCAGCAGCCTAGACAGCTATGAGCAGTTCTTC	CASSLDSYEQFF
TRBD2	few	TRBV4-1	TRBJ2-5	TGCGCCAGCAGCCTCCGTAGCGGGGGGGTTCAAGAGACCCAGTACTTC	CASSLRSGGVQETQYF
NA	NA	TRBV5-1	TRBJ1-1	TGCGCCAGCAGCTTGGGCCCCGGGGGAAACACTGAAGCTTTCTTT	CASSLGPGGNTEAFF
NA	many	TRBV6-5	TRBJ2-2	TGTGCCAGCAGTTACTCGTCGGGACGGAACACCGGGGAGCTGTTTTTT	CASSYSSGRNTGELFF
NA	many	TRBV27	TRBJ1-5	TGTGCCAGCAGTCCCTCGTTCCTTTTTCCCCAGCATTTT	CASSPSFLFPQHF
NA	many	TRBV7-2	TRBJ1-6	TGTGCCAGCAGCTTAGCGGGCGGGGGAGGTTCACCCCTCCACTTT	CASSLAGGGGSPLHF
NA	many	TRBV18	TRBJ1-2	TGTGCCAGCTCACTTGGGGCATCGAACTATGGCTACACCTTC	CASSLGASNYGYTF
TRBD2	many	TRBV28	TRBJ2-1	TGTGCCACCTCCCTGGGGGGGAACTACAATGAGCAGTTCTTC	CATSLGGNYNEQFF
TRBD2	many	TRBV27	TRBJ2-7	TGTGCCAGCAGTATTAGGTCGAGCGGGGGGCTCTACGAGCAGTACTTC	CASSIRSSGGLYEQYF
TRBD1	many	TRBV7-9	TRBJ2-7	TGTGCCAGCAGCCGCTCGGACAGGTTCTCCTACGAGCAGTACTTC	CASSRSDRFSYEQYF
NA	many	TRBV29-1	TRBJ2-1	TGCAGCACCCGGGGTGGCCCCAGCAATGAGCAGTTCTTC	CSTRGGPSNEQFF
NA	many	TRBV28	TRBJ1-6	TGTGCCAGCAGTTTACGCAGAAGTTGGGGTAATTCACCCCTCCACTTT	CASSLRRSWGNSPLHF
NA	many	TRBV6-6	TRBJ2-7	TGTGCCAGCAGCCCGACAACCTACGAGCAGTACTTC	CASSPTTYEQYF
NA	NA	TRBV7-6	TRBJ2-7	TGTGCCAGCAGCTCCGCCCCGGCCGACGAGCAGTACTTC	CASSSAPADEQYF
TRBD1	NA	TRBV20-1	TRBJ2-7	TGCAGTGCTAGAGAGCGGGACAGGGGGACCACCTACGAGCAGTACTTC	CSARERDRGTTYEQYF
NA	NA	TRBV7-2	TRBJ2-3	TGTGCCAGCAGCTACGGGGGCGGGACAGATACGCAGTATTTT	CASSYGGGTDTQYF
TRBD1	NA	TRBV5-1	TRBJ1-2	TGCGCCAGCAGCCCACCGACAGGGACCTATGGCTACACCTTC	CASSPPTGTYGYTF
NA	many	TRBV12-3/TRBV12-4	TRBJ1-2	TGTGCCAGCTGTCAAGGGGCCTGGGGGTCGGGTTATGGCTACACCTTC	CASCQGAWGSGYGYTF
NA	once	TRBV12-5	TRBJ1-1	TGTGCTAGTGGTTTGGTACCCGGTCCAGGGGACACTGAAGCTTTCTTT	CASGLVPGPGDTEAFF
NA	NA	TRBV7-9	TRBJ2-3	TGTGCCAGCAGCCCGTATGGGGGCCCTAGCACAGATACGCAGTATTTT	CASSPYGGPSTDTQYF
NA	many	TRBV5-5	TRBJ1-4	TGTGCCAGCAGCGTAGGACCTAATCCAAATGAAAAACTGTTTTTT	CASSVGPNPNEKLFF
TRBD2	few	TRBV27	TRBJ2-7	TGTGCCAGCAGTTCCCGGGGACTAGGTATCGAGCAGTACTTC	CASSSRGLGIEQYF
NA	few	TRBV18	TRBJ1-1	TGTGCCAGCTCACCCTCCCCGATTCGGACGCACAACACTGAAGCTTTCTTT	CASSPSPIRTHNTEAFF
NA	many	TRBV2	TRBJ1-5	TGTGCCAGCAGTGGGGGCAGCCAGCCCCAGCATTTT	CASSGGSQPQHF
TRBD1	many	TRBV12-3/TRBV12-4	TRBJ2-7	TGTGCCAGCAGCGCCACCCGACAGGGGCCTCGATCAGAGCAGTACTTC	CASSATRQGPRSEQYF